These 12 T cell receptor beta chains originate from one sample sequenced in a study of technical replicates of blood from a few donors. TCRdb's table, derived via immunoSEQ multiplex PCR, lists solely in-frame clones and lacks some. The data contain about 64,000 clones, approximately 86% of them singletons. The sequencing sample was made of PBMCs. All receptors derive from a human donor in good health. Some clones in this sample may be carry-over from other donors' samples.

This chain links TRBV10-3 with TRBJ2-2; a weak D match, TRBD1 (6 bases). V was cut by 10 bases and J by 5 bases, with 17 bases left in between. CDR3 size: 14 residues. The germline CDR1 and CDR2 sequences are ENHRY and SYGVKD. The CDR3 region is CATEGDGRTGELFF. The DNA for the CDR3 is TGTGCCACCGAGGGGGATGGACGTACCGGGGAGCTGTTTTTT.

The V and J genes are TRBV10-1 and TRBJ2-7; maybe TRBD2 (6 bases). This CDR3 comprises 14 residues. The germline gives CDR1 WNHNN, CDR2 SYGVQD (reference sequence). Trimming left V 5 bases short and J 2 bases short, with 13 bases between. The CDR3 protein is CASSFRREPYEQYF. The CDR3 DNA reads as TGCGCCAGCAGTTTCAGGCGGGAACCCTACGAGCAGTACTTC.

The chain has TRBV5-4 and TRBJ2-5; TRBD2 agrees at 9 bases. The CDR3 has 17 residues. The V segment lost 0 bases and the J segment 5 bases; nucleotides outside the gene matches: 11. CDR1 is SGHNT and CDR2 is YYREEE in the germline V gene (reference sequence). CDR3 bases: TGTGCCAGCAGCTTGGGAGGATTCGCGGGGGGGCCGGAGACCCAGTACTTC. It specifies CASSLGGFAGGPETQYF.

The chain links TRBV18 to TRBJ2-5; tentatively, D is TRBD2 (5 bases). This CDR3 comprises 15 residues. Trimming pared 3 bases from V and 2 bases from J, leaving 13 bases between. Germline values: CDR1 KGHSH, CDR2 LQKENI. CDR3 sequence (DNA): TGTGCCAGCTCACCGTCGCCTAGCCGGCAAGAGACCCAGTACTTC. Translated, it gives CASSPSPSRQETQYF.

The chain uses TRBV23-1 and TRBJ2-7, with a tentative D call TRBD2 (5 bases). TRBV23-1 has ORF status, its function being uncertain. The CDR3 loop spans 19 amino acids. Trimming removed 4 bases at V and 3 bases at J, with 28 bases between. Here the CDR3 DNA reads TGCGCCAGCAGTCGACCGGACTGCTCATTGGGTAAGTCAGGCTACGAGCAGTACTTC. Its translation: CASSRPDCSLGKSGYEQYF.

The chain uses TRBV4-2 and TRBJ2-1, with a weak D call TRBD2 (5 bases). Germline CDR1 and CDR2: LGHNA and YNFKEQ. CDR3 length equals 13 residues. Trimming removed 4 bases from V and 5 bases from J, with 9 bases in between. Written as DNA, the CDR3 is TGTGCCAGCAGCCCCGGACTTGACAATGAGCAGTTCTTC. This translates into CASSPGLDNEQFF.

The V call is TRBV6-5, the J call TRBJ2-7; D is perhaps TRBD2 (7 bases). This CDR3 has 13 residues. Trimming left V 2 bases short and J 7 bases short, with 12 bases between. The germline V gene encodes CDR1 MNHEY and CDR2 SVGAGI. This CDR3 reads CASSYGGGSEQYF. DNA for the CDR3: TGTGCCAGCAGTTACGGGGGGGGCTCGGAGCAGTACTTC.

The gene calls are TRBV9 and TRBJ2-5; D is perhaps TRBD1 (6 bases). The CDR3 is 15 residues long. Between the trimmed V and J ends, which lost 4 bases and 5 bases, there was a span of 18 bases. In germline, CDR1 is SGDLS, CDR2 YYNGEE. The CDR3 loop reads CASSISGTTEETQYF. DNA for the CDR3: TGTGCCAGCAGCATCTCCGGGACAACCGAGGAGACCCAGTACTTC.

The chain links TRBV7-2 to TRBJ1-5; a possible D gene is TRBD1 (6 bases). Germline CDR1 and CDR2: SGHTA and FQGNSA. CDR3 length: 12 residues. V dropped 5 bases and J dropped 7 bases, with 9 bases sitting between them. The CDR3 protein is CASSQQGQPQHF. The DNA of the CDR3 is TGTGCCAGCAGCCAACAGGGCCAGCCCCAGCATTTT.

A few counts support this clone. The V call is TRBV5-4, the J call TRBJ1-2, with a possible D match to TRBD1 (6 bases). The germline V gene encodes CDR1 SGHNT and CDR2 YYREEE (reference sequence). The CDR3 totals 14 residues. V gave up 5 bases and J gave up 4 bases, with 15 bases separating them. The CDR3 bases are TGTGCCAGCAGGGGGACACTCACGGGCTATGGCTACACCTTC. It translates to CASRGTLTGYGYTF. Looking up the rest from reference TRBV5-4 and TRBJ1-2 gives the full variable domain: ETGVTQSPTHLIKTRGQQVTLRCSSQSGHNTVSWYQQALGQGPQFIFQYYREEENGRGNFPPRFSGLQFPNYSSELNVNALELDDSALYLCASRGTLTGYGYTFGSGTRLTVV.

The CDR3 loop reads CASSQERGRSSPLHF. Here the CDR3 DNA reads TGCGCCAGCAGCCAAGAGAGGGGGCGAAGTTCACCCCTCCACTTT. The rearrangement joins TRBV4-3 to TRBJ1-6; 7 nucleotides match TRBD1. The germline V gene encodes CDR1 LGHNA and CDR2 YSLEER. V lost 0 bases, J lost 9 bases, and 5 bases stayed unmatched. This CDR3 has 15 amino acids.

The chain carries TRBV6-6 and TRBJ2-7, with D perhaps matching TRBD2 (7 bases). The CDR3 is made up of 15 amino acids. With 0 bases removed from V and 1 base from J, the gap between germline ends came to 10 bases. Germline assignment: CDR1 MNHNY and CDR2 SVGAGI (reference sequence). For the CDR3, the DNA is TGTGCCAGCAGTTACTCGGCGGGGGCGTCCTACGAGCAGTACTTC. It specifies CASSYSAGASYEQYF.